This T cell receptor (beta chain) was captured in a study of cytomegalovirus exposure and HLA in healthy donors. CDR3 length: 15 amino acids. Germline values: CDR1 SGHRS, CDR2 YFSETQ. The V segment lost 1 base and the J segment 7 bases; nucleotides outside the gene matches: 7. Sequencing was performed with immunoSEQ multiplex PCR; in TCRdb, only in-frame clones are kept and a portion is missing. The table lists some 270,000 clones, just over 85% of them singletons. Study-wide results and caveats: Among the CMV-associated chains, three were confirmed in vitro as specific for CMV antigens. Generally TCR sequences proved uncommon, though certain public TCRs appeared in numerous donors.

Comment on this clone: Its antigen remains unknown.

Separate from the roughly 700-subject first cohort was the approximately 130-subject validation cohort, to which the donors belonged. The chain links TRBV5-1 to TRBJ2-1, with 8 bases identical to TRBD1. The TCR was taken from a woman between 18 and 29 years old in good health and CMV-seronegative. Sequencing input: PBMCs. The CDR3 region is CASSLSQGANNEQFF. CDR3 sequence (DNA): TGCGCCAGCAGCTTGAGTCAGGGGGCGAATAATGAGCAGTTCTTC.